The sequence of this TCR beta chain was determined in a study of control samples from healthy donors and cancer patients (dated by TCRdb to about 2020). V is trimmed back by 1 base and J by 6 bases, and the junction contains 9 bases that no gene match accounts for. Sequences MNHEY (CDR1) and SMNVEV (CDR2) are obtained from the germline V gene (reference sequence). The CDR3, from cysteine to phenylalanine, totals 16 residues. The sequence is cut down to CDR3 DNA, 48 bases in frame from base 1. On this clone itself: There is no known antigen for this receptor. No base qualities exist here, and no much larger clone lies one base off it.

The library was built by means of the immunoSEQ multiplex PCR assay. What TCRdb holds here is the immuneACCESS table cut down to in-frame rearrangements. Part of the clones is not present; checked against another copy, under half of the missing clones reflect an unresolved V gene, and the others are unexplained. For this sample there are roughly 150,000 clones; around 88% appear just once. Together, the top ten hold about 1.8% of the sample. Sample: blood. Recombination joined TRBV27 with TRBJ2-3; TRBD1 aligns with 8 central bases. The receptor comes from a man aged 18 to 35 in good health. CDR3 reads: CASSLFPTGAKDTQYF. The sequenced DNA is TGTGCCAGCAGTTTATTCCCGACAGGGGCTAAGGATACGCAGTATTTT.